The clone carrying this T cell receptor beta chain was seen just once. Antigen: not known. Additional DNA sequences in this sample encode the identical CDR3. Trimming removed 5 bases from V and 4 bases from J; junction bases left unmatched: 3. Germline-derived CDR1 and CDR2 are MDHEN and SYDVKM. The CDR3 contains 14 residues. Produced via immunoSEQ multiplex PCR; TCRdb's table is partial and in-frame only. The table lists about 1.1 million clones, 60% to 85% of them singletons. In the CD4+ fraction, cells were divided into CD45RA+ naive and CD45RA-negative memory subsets. The data were taken from a study of shared clonotypes between healthy human individuals. Points from the study as a whole: The represented genetic and exposure-history diversity was limited by the small number of donors. Although depth was large, rarefaction showed that sequencing of the sorted subsets was incomplete. A handful of donors shared approximately 5% of their naive CD4 clonotypes.

The receptor's source is a man aged 18 to 29 in good health. Some clones in this sample may be carry-over from other donors' samples. The chain links TRBV28 to TRBJ2-5; 11 nucleotides match TRBD1. The sequenced material came from memory CD4+ T cells from PBMCs. Subset: CD45RA-negative fraction. This CDR3 reads CASSKDRGRETQYF. In nucleotides, the CDR3 is TGTGCCAGCAGTAAGGACAGGGGGCGAGAGACCCAGTACTTC.